A selection of T cell receptor beta chains follows, all from one sample in a study of T cell repertoires in cytomegalovirus infection. From the reads, TCRdb called clonotypes with MiXCR, one entry per CDR3 protein. Altogether roughly 630,000 distinct CDR3 sequences are present, more than 20% being singletons, with the ten largest covering less than 10%. The sample comprised CD8+ T cells from PBMCs. The source is a human donor in good health (CMV status not recorded). Some clones in this sample may be carry-over from other donors' samples. Each CDR3 is given without its conserved first and last residue.

TRBJ2-1	TRBV7-9	ASSPARAYNEQF
TRBJ1-1	TRBV2	ASRLETTEAF
TRBJ2-3	TRBV7-7	ASSLGTATDTQY
TRBJ2-3	TRBV4-1	ANSQGPSGYTDTQY
TRBJ2-1	TRBV7-9	ASLSGGFDEQF
TRBJ2-2	TRBV4-3	ASSQDELNTGELF
TRBJ1-2	TRBV7-2	VSSLDPRGTTYGYI
TRBJ2-1	TRBV28	ASSPGQLSYNEQF
TRBJ1-1	TRBV28	ASSPVGVMNTEAF
TRBJ1-2	TRBV7-2	ASSFPRGGYGYT
TRBJ2-1	TRBV7-2	ASSFQLAGAAYNEQF
TRBJ2-1	TRBV10-3	AISESGNEQF
TRBJ1-1	TRBV20-1	SARDQDDDTEAF
TRBJ2-1	TRBV6-6	GIGVAYNEQF
TRBJ2-3	TRBV6-2/TRBV6-3	ASRSTGLTAQY
TRBJ1-5	TRBV4-2	ASSPGQGTGQPQH
TRBJ1-2	TRBV5-1	ASREGSYGYT
TRBJ2-1	TRBV7-6	ASSLRWTSGGADEQF
TRBJ2-5	TRBV27	ASSKTSGGQETQY
TRBJ1-2	TRBV6-6	AVGPYGYT
TRBJ1-5	TRBV20-1	SARGVNTGITASNQPQH
TRBJ2-2	TRBV20-1	SAPFWGANTGELF
TRBJ2-7	TRBV12-3/TRBV12-4	ASSWGQGYTYEQY
TRBJ1-1	TRBV29-1	SVINRGRAEAF
TRBJ2-1	TRBV6-5	ASSPRVDEQF
TRBJ1-1	TRBV5-1	ASTKDRGRSLNTEAF
TRBJ2-5	TRBV6-1	ASSEFAGGTETQY